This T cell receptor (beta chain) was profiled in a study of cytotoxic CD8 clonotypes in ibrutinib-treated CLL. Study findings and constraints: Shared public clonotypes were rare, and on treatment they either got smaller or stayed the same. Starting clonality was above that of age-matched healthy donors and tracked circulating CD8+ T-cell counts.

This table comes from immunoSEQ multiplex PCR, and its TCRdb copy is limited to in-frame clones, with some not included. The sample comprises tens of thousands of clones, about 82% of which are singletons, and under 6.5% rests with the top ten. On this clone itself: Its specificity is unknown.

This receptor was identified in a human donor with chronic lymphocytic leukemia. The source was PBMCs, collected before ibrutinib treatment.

The CDR3 region is CASSVARSTDTQYF. The CDR3 bases are TGTGCCAGCAGCGTCGCCAGGAGCACAGATACGCAGTATTTT. The chain uses TRBV9 and TRBJ2-3; D call uncertain. Germline CDR1 and CDR2: SGDLS and YYNGEE. CDR3 length: 14 residues. V lost 2 bases to trimming and J lost 0 bases, with 7 bases between them.